The 17 T cell receptor beta chains listed next were all sequenced from one sample in a study of shared clonotypes between healthy human individuals. Method: immunoSEQ multiplex PCR; TCRdb's copy keeps in-frame clones and lacks some. Of about 2.1 million clones listed, 90% to 95% are singletons. Cells designated naive CD8 were CD45RO-negative and were positively selected for CCR7, with terminally differentiated effector memory CD45RA+ cells excluded. The specimen was naive CD8+ T cells from PBMCs. The source is a young man in good health. Some clones in this sample may be carry-over from other donors' samples.

With respect to this clone: At one of its ends the junction is not consistent with the germline gene, which may arise from a read error. The chain combines TRBV25-1 with TRBJ2-7; TRBD1 agrees at 7 bases. From germline, CDR1 is MGHDK and CDR2 SYGVNS. This CDR3 spans 11 amino acids. CDR3 loop: CASSPGTEKEF. The CDR3 DNA sequence: TGTGCCAGCAGTCCCGGGACAGAGAAGGAGTTC.

V usage is TRBV6-5 and J usage is TRBJ1-6, with 8 nucleotides matching TRBD1. There are 14 residues in the CDR3. After removal of 4 bases from V and 9 bases from J, the junction contained 5 bases not matched to a gene. Germline-derived CDR1 and CDR2 are MNHEY and SVGAGI. CDR3 coding DNA: TGTGCCAGCAGTTGGACAGGGATTGCTTCACCCCTCCACTTT. It specifies CASSWTGIASPLHF.

This chain connects TRBV27 to TRBJ2-7, with 8 bases identical to TRBD2. V lost 6 bases and J lost 2; bases outside the gene matches: 9. CDR1 is MNHEY and CDR2 is SMNVEV in the germline V gene (reference sequence). The CDR3 consists of 15 residues. CDR3 in DNA: TGTGCCAGCAGGGGACTCCGGACTAGCCCCTACGAGCAGTACTTC. Translating it yields CASRGLRTSPYEQYF.

The chain uses TRBV7-9 and TRBJ2-3; 9 bases are a match to TRBD2. Trimming at V came to 4 bases and at J to 4 bases, leaving 9 bases not matched to a gene. The CDR3 has 16 amino acids. The germline V gene encodes CDR1 SEHNR and CDR2 FQNEAQ (reference sequence). For the CDR3, the DNA is TGTGCCAGCAGCTCGGTAGCGGGAGTTGGTCCAGATACGCAGTATTTT. Translation: CASSSVAGVGPDTQYF.

V is TRBV12-5 and J is TRBJ2-7; D is perhaps TRBD2 (7 bases). This CDR3 region has 14 residues. V lost 7 bases and J lost 2, with 15 bases in between. In germline, CDR1 is LGHNT, CDR2 FRNRAP. The DNA for the CDR3 is TGTGCTAGTGCCGGGGGCGGGAGCCCCTACGAGCAGTACTTC. It is translated as CASAGGGSPYEQYF.

The J gene is TRBJ1-1, the V gene TRBV19, with a weak D call TRBD1 (5 bases). Trimming left V 3 bases short and J 1 base short, with 15 bases between. The CDR3 is 16 residues long. Germline CDR1 and CDR2: LNHDA and SQIVND (reference sequence). The CDR3 is CASSITVRQGNTEAFF. In DNA form, the CDR3 reads TGTGCCAGTAGTATCACCGTTAGGCAGGGGAACACTGAAGCTTTCTTT.

The chain uses TRBV7-8 and TRBJ2-7; D is uncertain. Trimming pared 5 bases from V and 3 bases from J, leaving 23 bases between. The CDR3 totals 17 residues. Germline-derived CDR1 and CDR2 are SGHVS and FQNEAQ. The DNA of the CDR3 is TGTGCCAGCAGCCCCTCCAAGCGACCAAGAGAAAACTACGAGCAGTACTTC. Its translation: CASSPSKRPRENYEQYF.

CDR3 DNA: TGTGCCAGCAGTTCGACAGGGGGAACGGCTAACTATGGCTACACCTTC. Encoded protein: CASSSTGGTANYGYTF. The chain recombines TRBV28 with TRBJ1-2, with 9 bases fitting TRBD1. Germline V gives CDR1 MDHEN, CDR2 SYDVKM. J lost 0 bases, V lost 4 bases, and 6 bases had no gene match. The CDR3 contains 16 residues.

The genes are TRBV19 and TRBJ1-5; 11 bases are a match to TRBD1. Looked up from germline, CDR1 is LNHDA and CDR2 is SQIVND (reference sequence). The CDR3 spans 17 residues. With 4 bases clipped from V and 1 base from J, the junction kept 6 bases outside the gene matches. The CDR3 DNA sequence: TGTGCCAGTAGTACGGACAGGGGGCGCGGCAGCAATCAGCCCCAGCATTTT. Amino acids: CASSTDRGRGSNQPQHF.

The CDR3: CASSQVLGNQETQYF. CDR3 coding DNA: TGCGCCAGCAGCCAAGTATTAGGGAATCAAGAGACCCAGTACTTC. J is TRBJ2-5 and V is TRBV4-1; D remains ambiguous. CDR3 size: 15 residues. CDR1 and CDR2 from the germline V gene are MGHRA and YSYEKL. Trimming took 1 base from V and 2 from J, leaving 11 bases between them.

V usage is TRBV5-6 and J usage is TRBJ1-3; TRBD1 might be the D (6 bases). The germline V and J ends were trimmed by 0 bases and 2 bases, with 12 bases remaining between them. Germline lookup yields CDR1 SGHDT and CDR2 YYEEEE. This CDR3 contains 16 residues. The CDR3 DNA sequence: TGTGCCAGCAGCTTGGTGGAGGGGGTCCCTGGAAACACCATATATTTT. It specifies CASSLVEGVPGNTIYF.

This clone has a handful of counts. The rearrangement joins TRBV10-2 to TRBJ1-1; D remains unclear. Germline V gene sequence: CDR1 WSHSY, CDR2 SAAADI. Trimming stripped 0 bases from V and 1 base from J, with 9 bases between. The CDR3 has 15 amino acids. CDR3 sequence reads: CASSESQVPNTEAFF. The DNA for the CDR3 is TGCGCCAGCAGTGAGTCCCAGGTTCCGAACACTGAAGCTTTCTTT.

The rearrangement links TRBV4-3 to TRBJ2-1, with TRBD2 matching over 9 bases. The V and J ends lost 4 bases and 10 bases, in that order; junction bases with no gene match: 5. In germline, CDR1 is LGHNA, CDR2 YSLEER. This CDR3 contains 13 residues. DNA of the CDR3: TGCGCCAGCAGCCCGGGACTAGCTGGGGAGCAGTTCTTC. Protein product: CASSPGLAGEQFF.

The chain employs TRBV10-2 and TRBJ2-1, with a possible D match to TRBD1 (7 bases). V lost 4 bases and J lost 1, with 14 bases in between. The CDR3 is 16 amino acids. Germline CDR1 WSHSY, CDR2 SAAADI. CDR3 nucleotides: TGCGCCAGCAGTGGGCGGGACAGTGATTCCTACAATGAGCAGTTCTTC. Translating gives CASSGRDSDSYNEQFF.

The genes are TRBV5-1 and TRBJ2-7, with D maybe TRBD2 (5 bases). The CDR3 runs to 15 residues. The V end was cut by 4 bases, the J end by 3 bases, with 17 bases between. CDR1 is SGHRS, CDR2 YFSETQ, per germline. The CDR3 spells CASSRTSGADYEQYF. CDR3 in DNA: TGCGCCAGCAGCCGTACCAGTGGAGCGGACTACGAGCAGTACTTC.

Only a few counts were recorded for this clone. The rearrangement uses TRBV27 and TRBJ1-2; TRBD1 matches 9 bases. The V and J ends lost 3 bases and 4 bases, in that order; junction bases with no gene match: 6. The CDR3 has 15 residues. The germline gives CDR1 MNHEY, CDR2 SMNVEV (reference sequence). CDR3 sequence reads: CASSFRTGALYGYTF. The CDR3 DNA reads as TGTGCCAGCAGTTTCAGGACAGGGGCACTCTATGGCTACACCTTC.

The chain links TRBV14 to TRBJ2-7; 7 bases match TRBD1. Losses at the gene ends were 4 bases for V and 3 bases for J; bases not matched to a gene: 9. This CDR3 is built from 15 residues. Germline V gene lookup returns CDR1 SGHDN and CDR2 FVKESK. CDR3 in amino acids: CASSPMGQYFYEQYF. For the CDR3, the DNA is TGTGCCAGCAGCCCTATGGGACAGTACTTCTACGAGCAGTACTTC. Combining the CDR3 with reference TRBV14 and TRBJ2-7 gives the whole variable domain EAGVTQFPSHSVIEKGQTVTLRCDPISGHDNLYWYRRVMGKEIKFLLHFVKESKQDESGMPNNRFLAERTGGTYSTLKVQPAELEDSGVYFCASSPMGQYFYEQYFGPGTRLTVT.